This T cell receptor beta chain was identified during a study of beta chain features in type 1 diabetes. Study in general: Examination covered roughly 100,000,000 sorted cells spanning all samples.

The CDR3 is made up of 13 amino acids. Trimming removed 2 bases from V and 5 bases from J; junction bases left unmatched: 2. CDR1 LNHNV and CDR2 YYDKDF come from the germline V gene (reference sequence). Concerning this clone: Its antigen is still unknown.

Expressed TCRB transcripts were sequenced, since all the RNA that had been isolated was reverse transcribed. Profiled with immunoSEQ multiplex PCR; TCRdb holds only in-frame clones, not every one. The data show around 99,000 clones, roughly 40% seen once. Study-wide results and caveats: Shortening of TCRB CDR3s, moderate but significant, appeared in all four CD4+ subsets of Type 1 diabetes patients.

This clonotype was obtained from a woman between 18 and 29 years old in good health. This chain connects TRBV15 to TRBJ2-7, with 8 nucleotides matching TRBD1. The sample consisted of stem cell memory CD4+ T cells from blood. For the CDR3, the DNA is TGTGCCACCAGCAGACAGGGGGCCAACGAGCAGTACTTC. Translating gives CATSRQGANEQYF.